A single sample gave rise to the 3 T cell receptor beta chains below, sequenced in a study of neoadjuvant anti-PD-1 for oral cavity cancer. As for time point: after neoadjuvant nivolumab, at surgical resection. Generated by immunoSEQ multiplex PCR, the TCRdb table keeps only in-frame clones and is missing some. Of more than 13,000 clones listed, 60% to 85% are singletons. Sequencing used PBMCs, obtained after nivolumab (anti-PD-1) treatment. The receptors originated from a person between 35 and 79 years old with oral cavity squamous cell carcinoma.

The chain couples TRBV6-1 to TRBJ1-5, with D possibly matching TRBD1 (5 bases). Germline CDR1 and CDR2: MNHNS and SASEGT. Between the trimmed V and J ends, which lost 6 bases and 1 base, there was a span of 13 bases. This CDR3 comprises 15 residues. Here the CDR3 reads CASSSPGDSNQPQHF. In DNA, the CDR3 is TGTGCCAGCAGCTCCCCCGGGGACAGCAATCAGCCCCAGCATTTT.

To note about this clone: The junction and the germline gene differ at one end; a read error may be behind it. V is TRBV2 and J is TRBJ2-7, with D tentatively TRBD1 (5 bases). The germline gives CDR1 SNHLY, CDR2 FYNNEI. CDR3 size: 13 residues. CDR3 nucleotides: TGTGCCAGCAATGAAGGACCCAGGGACGAGCAGTACTTC. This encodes CASNEGPRDEQYF.

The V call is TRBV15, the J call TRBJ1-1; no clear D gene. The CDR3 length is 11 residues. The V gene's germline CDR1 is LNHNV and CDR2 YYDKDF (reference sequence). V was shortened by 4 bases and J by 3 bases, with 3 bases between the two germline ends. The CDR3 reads CATSKDTEAFF. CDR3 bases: TGTGCCACCAGCAAAGACACTGAAGCTTTCTTT.